Following are 12 T cell receptor beta chains from one sample sequenced in a study of blood T cell repertoires in COVID-19 (dated by TCRdb to the early 2020s). The method behind the library was the immunoSEQ multiplex PCR assay. Entries here come from immuneACCESS through TCRdb and include only in-frame sequences with V and J called. Some clones fail to appear in such tables; in the studies checked, an unresolved V gene covers under half of the shortfall, and the cause of the remainder is unknown. The sample includes about 120,000 clones, with about 74% observed a single time. The ten largest clones take up more than 5.5% of the sample. Material: peripheral blood. Source of these receptors: a man aged 60 to 75 with acute or convalescent COVID-19.

The CDR3 region is CASSLMADTEAFF. The CDR3 nucleotides read TGTGCCAGCAGCTTAATGGCGGACACTGAAGCTTTCTTT. This sequence joins TRBV7-3 and TRBJ1-1; the D is unclear. Between the trimmed V and J ends, which lost 1 base and 3 bases, there was a span of 6 bases. Germline CDR1 SGHTA, CDR2 FQGTGA. This CDR3 comprises 13 residues.

The V gene is TRBV9, the J gene TRBJ2-7; 9 bases map to TRBD2. Germline V gene sequence: CDR1 SGDLS, CDR2 YYNGEE. Trimming cost V 0 bases and J 3 bases; bases outside gene matches: 7. The CDR3 is 16 amino acids. The CDR3 bases are TGTGCCAGCAGCGTAGCTCCGAGCGGGGGGCTCTACGAGCAGTACTTC. Encoded protein: CASSVAPSGGLYEQYF.

The rearrangement uses TRBV5-5 and TRBJ2-1, with D possibly matching TRBD1 (6 bases). Trimming stripped 4 bases from V and 3 bases from J, with 17 bases between. The CDR3 is 16 residues long. Per the germline V gene, CDR1 is SGHKS and CDR2 is YYEKEE (reference sequence). CDR3 sequence: CASSPAGGHYYNEQFF. For the CDR3, the DNA is TGTGCCAGCAGCCCCGCTGGGGGCCACTACTACAATGAGCAGTTCTTC.

V is TRBV14 and J is TRBJ1-1, with 8 nucleotides matching TRBD1. J gave up 4 bases and V 0 bases, and 13 bases lay outside the gene matches. The CDR3 totals 18 residues. CDR1 is SGHDN and CDR2 is FVKESK in the germline V gene. CDR3 sequence reads: CASSQDLIREQGGTEAFF. Here the CDR3 DNA reads TGTGCCAGCAGCCAAGACCTAATTCGGGAACAGGGGGGCACTGAAGCTTTCTTT.

In this sample, this clone turned up a few times. This rearrangement joins TRBV13 to TRBJ2-3, with D hard to call. The CDR3 length is 14 residues. Trimming cost V 3 bases and J 3 bases, with 10 bases left between them. Germline lookup yields CDR1 PRHDT and CDR2 FYEKMQ (reference sequence). The chain's CDR3 is CASSFLVGTDTQYF. The CDR3 nucleotides read TGTGCCAGCAGCTTTCTAGTTGGGACAGATACGCAGTATTTT.

V and J are TRBV7-3 and TRBJ2-1; 10 bases match TRBD1. CDR3 size: 13 residues. The germline V gene encodes CDR1 SGHTA and CDR2 FQGTGA. The trim removed 6 bases at V and 9 bases at J, leaving 5 bases unmatched. DNA of the CDR3: TGTGCCAGCAGACCGACAGGGGGCGGTGAGCAGTTCTTC. It translates to CASRPTGGGEQFF.

The gene calls are TRBV7-9 and TRBJ1-1; D is possibly TRBD1 (6 bases). This CDR3 is 12 amino acids long. Per germline, CDR1 SEHNR and CDR2 FQNEAQ (reference sequence). Trimming took off 3 bases at V and 8 bases at J, with 10 bases between the two ends. This chain's CDR3 is CASSLEDREAFF. CDR3 coding DNA: TGTGCCAGCAGCTTGGAAGACAGGGAAGCTTTCTTT.

Of note for this clone: The junction departs from the called germline gene at one end, perhaps through a read error. The chain uses TRBV6-5 and TRBJ1-6; D is uncertain. There are 14 residues in the CDR3. Germline CDR1 and CDR2: MNHEY and SVGAGI. CDR3 protein: CASSQARYKSPLHF. The CDR3 DNA reads as TGTGCCAGCAGTCAGGCCCGATATAAGTCACCCCTCCACTTT.

This clone has more than one count but fewer than ten. V is TRBV29-1 and J is TRBJ1-5; no definite D call. Deletions cut 7 bases from V and 3 bases from J, with 13 bases between. Germline CDR1 reads SQVTM; CDR2 reads ANQGSEA. This CDR3 spans 13 amino acids. CDR3 in DNA: TGCAGCGCGACCTTCGACTACAATCAGCCCCAGCATTTT. Its translation: CSATFDYNQPQHF.

CDR3 coding DNA: TGTGCCAGTAGTATGGACGGGCGGGAAGGGGAGACCCAGTACTTC. It yields the protein CASSMDGREGETQYF. The chain employs TRBV19 and TRBJ2-5; D may be TRBD2 (6 bases). The germline CDR1 and CDR2 sequences are LNHDA and SQIVND (reference sequence). This CDR3 contains 15 residues. V shed 3 bases and J shed 5 bases, with 16 bases lying between them. The variable domain in full, completed from reference TRBV19 and TRBJ2-5, reads DGGITQSPKYLFRKEGQNVTLSCEQNLNHDAMYWYRQDPGQGLRLIYYSQIVNDFQKGDIAEGYSVSREKKESFPLTVTSAQKNPTAFYLCASSMDGREGETQYFGPGTRLLVL.

This clone turned up a few times. The rearrangement links TRBV4-1 to TRBJ1-4; no definite D call. CDR1 is MGHRA and CDR2 is YSYEKL in the germline V gene. The V and J ends lost 0 bases and 0 bases respectively, with 8 bases between them. This CDR3 comprises 16 residues. CDR3 nucleotides: TGCGCCAGCAGCCAAGATCACAGACCAACTAATGAAAAACTGTTTTTT. Amino acids: CASSQDHRPTNEKLFF.

This chain uses TRBV7-3 with TRBJ2-7, with D maybe TRBD2 (6 bases). The CDR3 is made up of 13 amino acids. The germline gives CDR1 SGHTA, CDR2 FQGTGA. The V and J ends lost 8 bases and 1 base respectively, with 12 bases between them. CDR3 region: CASLLASSYEQYF. CDR3 nucleotides: TGTGCCAGCCTGCTAGCGTCATCCTACGAGCAGTACTTC.